This T cell receptor (beta chain) was identified in a study of response to subunit inactivated influenza vaccine. The study, taken as a whole, reports: It was the authors' suggestion that each seasonal influenza vaccination recruits few new T cells.

TCRdb processed the RT-PCR reads anew with MiXCR; each CDR3 protein has one entry. The data hold 500,000 to 650,000 distinct CDR3 sequences, with less than 10% observed a single time. With 6 bases removed from V and 2 bases from J, the gap between germline ends came to 13 bases. This CDR3 region has 14 residues. Concerning this clonotype: The target antigen is unknown.

Sequenced material: PBMCs from blood, taken around 25 months after vaccination. V gene TRBV12-3 or TRBV12-4 combines with J gene TRBJ2-5, with D perhaps matching TRBD1 (6 bases). The receptor was isolated from a man aged 45-69 years who received an inactivated influenza vaccine. CDR3 DNA sequence: TGTGCCAGCAGCAATCCGGGACAACAAGAGACCCAGTACTTC. Translated, it gives CASSNPGQQETQYF.